This TCR beta chain was identified during a study of blood T cells in healthy people across ages. Study-level points and caveats: Age showed a roughly linear inverse relationship with TCR beta diversity per million T cells. More naive CD4+ cells and higher diversity were found in long-lived than in aged donors.

Germline CDR1 is KGHSH and CDR2 is LQKENI. Trimming took off 2 bases at V and 1 base at J, with 16 bases between the two ends. This CDR3 is 17 amino acids long. For this clonotype: Its target is unknown.

The use of a sample-barcoded 5' primer and a J-beta primer mix characterized a second PCR of roughly 6 to 11 cycles. Through a template-switch adaptor with 12 random nucleotides, each cDNA molecule received a tag. TCRdb itself ran the 5' RACE reads through MiXCR, one entry per CDR3 protein. The top ten hold 7.9% of the sample, which has 1.5 million or so distinct CDR3 sequences, 35% to 45% seen once. This TCR was recovered from a woman aged 18-30 years in good health. The chain combines TRBV18 with TRBJ2-3; D not certain. Sequenced sample: blood. The CDR3, as DNA: TGTGCCAGCTCACCAACTCCTGGGGAAGGTGGCACAGATACGCAGTATTTT. Amino acid sequence: CASSPTPGEGGTDTQYF.